This TCR beta chain was identified in a study of T cell changes during pregnancy in multiple sclerosis. This CDR3 comprises 13 residues. Germline V gene lookup returns CDR1 SGHRS and CDR2 YFSETQ. Trimming stripped 4 bases from V and 6 bases from J, with 13 bases between. Sequencing was performed with immunoSEQ multiplex PCR; in TCRdb, only in-frame clones are kept and a portion is missing. This sample has some 52,000 clones, with 92% found just once. This TCR derives from a female donor with multiple sclerosis, enrolled in a pregnancy study. The input for sequencing was CD4+ T cells from peripheral blood mononuclear cells, taken in the third trimester of pregnancy. The V and J genes are TRBV5-1 and TRBJ1-2, with D perhaps TRBD1 (5 bases). The CDR3 is CASSPGEDNGYTF. For the CDR3, the DNA is TGCGCCAGCAGCCCGGGGGAAGACAATGGCTACACCTTC.